The 21 T cell receptor beta chains below all came from one sample that was sequenced in a study of liver allograft versus peripheral blood T cells. Overall study: A comparison was made between T cell receptor repertoires in transplanted livers and those in recipients' peripheral blood.

TCRdb reanalysed the reads using MiXCR and keeps one entry per CDR3 protein. The data hold about 14,000 distinct CDR3 sequences, with 20% to 25% observed a single time. The receptors here all came from a human patient who had a liver transplant. Some T cells may possibly be graft donor cells.

Many counts were recorded for this clonotype. The chain has TRBV20-1 and TRBJ1-2, with D possibly matching TRBD1 (6 bases). Germline CDR1 DFQATT, CDR2 SNEGSKA (reference sequence). V gave up 5 bases and J gave up 1 base, with 17 bases separating them. This CDR3 is built from 15 residues. The CDR3 loop is CSAGGTQGGNYGYTF. As DNA, the CDR3 is TGCAGTGCTGGGGGGACACAGGGTGGTAACTATGGCTACACCTTC.

By its share, this clonotype is medium-sized (0.01 to 0.1%). V gene TRBV18 combines with J gene TRBJ1-5, with D possibly being TRBD1 (5 bases). From germline, CDR1 is KGHSH and CDR2 LQKENI. The CDR3 is 13 residues long. V was shortened by 2 bases and J by 6 bases, with 8 bases between the two germline ends. Here the CDR3 DNA reads TGTGCCAGCTCACCAGGGAGGGGTCAGCCCCAGCATTTT. Its translation: CASSPGRGQPQHF.

V and J are TRBV16 and TRBJ2-7; perhaps TRBD2 as D (7 bases). The CDR3 length is 14 residues. Germline lookup yields CDR1 KGHSY and CDR2 FQNENV. Between the trimmed V and J ends, which lost 4 bases and 2 bases, there was a span of 12 bases. CDR3 bases: TGTGCCAGCAGCCCCCGGGGGGCCCCCTACGAGCAGTACTTC. It yields the protein CASSPRGAPYEQYF. The whole variable domain, filled in from reference TRBV16 and TRBJ2-7, reads GEEVAQTPKHLVRGEGQKAKLYCAPIKGHSYVFWYQQVLKNEFKFLISFQNENVFDETGMPKERFSAKCLPNSPCSLEIQATKLEDSAVYFCASSPRGAPYEQYFGPGTRLTVT.

This clonotype was counted ten times or more. The chain has TRBV29-1 and TRBJ2-7, with D uncertain. Germline V gene lookup returns CDR1 SQVTM and CDR2 ANQGSEA. CDR3 size: 11 residues. Trimming shortened V by 4 bases and J by 7 bases, and 11 bases separated the two germline ends. The CDR3 here is CSVGIWWEQYF. The CDR3, as DNA: TGCAGCGTTGGAATCTGGTGGGAGCAGTACTTC.

This clonotype was counted only a few times. The chain carries TRBV20-1 and TRBJ1-1; a weak D match, TRBD1 (6 bases). CDR3 size: 14 residues. Trimming took off 1 base at V and 2 bases at J, with 11 bases between the two ends. The germline V gene encodes CDR1 DFQATT and CDR2 SNEGSKA (reference sequence). The CDR3 bases are TGCAGTGCTAGAGGAACAGGGCCTAACACTGAAGCTTTCTTT. As protein: CSARGTGPNTEAFF.

This clonotype came up many times. V is TRBV7-2 and J is TRBJ1-1, with a weak D call TRBD1 (5 bases). V lost 8 bases, J lost 1 base, and 11 bases lay in between. Germline loops: CDR1 SGHTA, CDR2 FQGNSA. The CDR3 is 13 amino acids. The CDR3 loop is CASGKDRNTEAFF. For the CDR3, the DNA is TGTGCCAGCGGGAAAGACAGGAACACTGAAGCTTTCTTT.

This clonotype is medium-sized within its sample. The rearrangement uses TRBV18 and TRBJ1-4, with a tentative D call TRBD1 (6 bases). V dropped 5 bases and J dropped 8 bases, with 15 bases sitting between them. The CDR3 length is 14 residues. The V gene's germline CDR1 is KGHSH and CDR2 LQKENI. CDR3 sequence reads: CASSWTAGGEKLFF. The DNA for the CDR3 is TGTGCCAGCTCATGGACAGCGGGGGGGGAAAAACTGTTTTTT.

J is TRBJ1-2 and V is TRBV5-4, with 7 bases fitting TRBD1. CDR3 length equals 16 residues. The V and J ends lost 5 bases and 7 bases, in that order; junction bases with no gene match: 17. The germline V gene encodes CDR1 SGHNT and CDR2 YYREEE (reference sequence). Written as DNA, the CDR3 is TGTGCCAGCAGTCAAGGACAGGCCACCCATCGATCTGGCTACACCTTC. This translates into CASSQGQATHRSGYTF.

This clonotype has just a few counts. This chain connects TRBV20-1 to TRBJ1-2; 9 bases line up with TRBD1. V was pared by 5 bases and J by 3 bases, with 10 bases of the junction left unmatched. The CDR3 contains 15 residues. Germline lookup yields CDR1 DFQATT and CDR2 SNEGSKA (reference sequence). CDR3 region: CSARGAGQGDYGYTF. The CDR3 DNA is TGCAGTGCTCGCGGGGCGGGACAGGGTGACTATGGCTACACCTTC.

There are a few counts of this clonotype. The chain is built from TRBV5-6 and TRBJ1-1; D ambiguous. The CDR3 is 14 residues long. The germline gives CDR1 SGHDT, CDR2 YYEEEE. The germline V and J ends were trimmed by 4 bases and 2 bases, with 12 bases remaining between them. The CDR3 loop is CASSDIVTNTEAFF. The CDR3 DNA sequence: TGTGCCAGCAGCGATATCGTTACAAACACTGAAGCTTTCTTT.

This clonotype was seen only once. The gene calls are TRBV7-2 and TRBJ1-2; TRBD1 aligns across 8 bases. J lost 4 bases, V lost 4 bases, and 2 bases had no gene match. CDR3 size: 13 residues. Germline values: CDR1 SGHTA, CDR2 FQGNSA. The CDR3 protein is CASSSGQGYGYTF. The CDR3, as DNA: TGTGCCAGCAGCTCCGGACAGGGCTATGGCTACACCTTC.

By frequency in the sample, this clonotype is medium-sized (0.01 to 0.1%). The V and J genes are TRBV18 and TRBJ1-2; TRBD1 agrees at 8 bases. Germline assignment: CDR1 KGHSH and CDR2 LQKENI. CDR3 length equals 14 residues. With 5 bases clipped from V and 6 bases from J, the junction kept 8 bases outside the gene matches. The CDR3 spells CASSSRQGWDGYTF. CDR3 sequence (DNA): TGTGCCAGCTCATCCCGACAGGGGTGGGATGGCTACACCTTC.

The rearrangement uses TRBV20-1 and TRBJ1-2; tentatively, D is TRBD1 (5 bases). Trimming took off 0 bases at V and 3 bases at J, with 11 bases between the two ends. CDR1 is DFQATT, CDR2 SNEGSKA, per germline (reference sequence). The CDR3 runs 14 residues. CDR3 amino acids: CSARDRIGDYGYTF. The CDR3, as DNA: TGCAGTGCTAGAGATCGCATAGGGGACTATGGCTACACCTTC.

Only a few counts were recorded for this clonotype. This chain connects TRBV5-5 to TRBJ2-6; D is uncertain. The CDR3 runs to 17 residues. Germline values: CDR1 SGHKS, CDR2 YYEKEE (reference sequence). V lost 0 bases and J lost 0, with 10 bases in between. CDR3: CASSLVRKSSGANVLTF. The CDR3 DNA sequence: TGTGCCAGCAGCTTGGTACGGAAGAGCTCTGGGGCCAACGTCCTGACTTTC.

This clonotype was counted a few times. The chain employs TRBV20-1 and TRBJ1-1; weak D call: TRBD1 (5 bases). Germline V gene lookup returns CDR1 DFQATT and CDR2 SNEGSKA (reference sequence). The length of the CDR3 is 15 residues. Trimming pared 0 bases from V and 0 bases from J, leaving 11 bases between. As DNA, the CDR3 is TGCAGTGCTAGAGACCCGGGACGGCTGAACACTGAAGCTTTCTTT. It encodes CSARDPGRLNTEAFF.

The gene calls are TRBV30 and TRBJ1-1; no clear D gene. The ends were cut back, 3 bases at V and 0 bases at J, with 11 bases in the middle. CDR3 length equals 14 residues. Germline loops: CDR1 GTSNPN, CDR2 SVGIG (reference sequence). CDR3 DNA: TGTGCCTGGAGCGGAGGAGGTGTGAACACTGAAGCTTTCTTT. It translates to CAWSGGGVNTEAFF.

CDR3 residues: CASSLSLAGSTDTQYF. The DNA of the CDR3 is TGCGCCAGCAGCTTGTCGCTAGCGGGGAGCACAGATACGCAGTATTTT. The gene calls are TRBV5-1 and TRBJ2-3, with 9 positions matching TRBD2. CDR1 is SGHRS and CDR2 is YFSETQ in the germline V gene. V was clipped by 1 base and J by 0 bases; unmatched bases: 3. This CDR3 contains 16 residues.

The chain combines TRBV30 with TRBJ2-3; TRBD2 matches 8 bases. The CDR3 has 15 residues. Trimming removed 8 bases from V and 0 bases from J; junction bases left unmatched: 10. The germline CDR1 and CDR2 sequences are GTSNPN and SVGIG (reference sequence). For the CDR3, the DNA is TGTGCCGCATCTCCGGGAGGGGGGAGCACAGATACGCAGTATTTT. The encoded protein is CAASPGGGSTDTQYF.

This clonotype was seen only a few times. The chain combines TRBV7-9 with TRBJ1-3; 11 bases align to TRBD1. V gave up 6 bases and J gave up 3 bases; unmatched junction bases: 10. The germline V gene encodes CDR1 SEHNR and CDR2 FQNEAQ (reference sequence). CDR3 length: 17 residues. The CDR3 loop is CASRPRTGGAVGNTIYF. DNA of the CDR3: TGTGCCAGCAGACCCAGGACAGGGGGCGCGGTTGGAAACACCATATATTTT.

V is TRBV12-3 or TRBV12-4 and J is TRBJ2-7; D is ambiguous. The germline V and J ends were trimmed by 3 bases and 4 bases, with 7 bases remaining between them. The CDR3 totals 12 residues. The CDR3 here is CASSFAVYEQYF. The CDR3 nucleotides read TGTGCCAGCAGTTTTGCAGTGTACGAGCAGTACTTC.

This clonotype was observed a handful of times. The chain is built from TRBV7-2 and TRBJ1-5; a possible D gene is TRBD1 (6 bases). Between the trimmed V and J ends, which lost 4 bases and 3 bases, there was a span of 16 bases. Germline-derived CDR1 and CDR2 are SGHTA and FQGNSA. The CDR3 has 16 amino acids. CDR3: CASSSLGGPNNQPQHF. DNA of the CDR3: TGTGCCAGCAGCTCCCTTGGGGGGCCGAACAATCAGCCCCAGCATTTT.